The 25 T cell receptor beta chains listed next were all sequenced from one sample in a study of metastatic and nonmetastatic thyroid tumors. All patients were treatment-naive before thyroid surgery. With MiXCR, TCRdb reprocessed the PCR reads. The data contain about 93,000 clones, roughly 13% of them singletons. The source material was blood. These receptor sequences come from a female donor with papillary thyroid cancer or a benign thyroid nodule (not recorded which). Some clones in this sample may be carry-over from other donors' samples.

This clone was observed many times. V usage is TRBV7-2 and J usage is TRBJ1-6; possible D gene TRBD1, 5 bases. V was trimmed by 5 bases and J by 9 bases, leaving 8 bases between them. The CDR3 runs to 12 residues. CDR1 is SGHTA and CDR2 is FQGNSA in the germline V gene. The CDR3 nucleotides are TGTGCCAGCAGCATAGGGGTTTCACCCCTCCACTTT. Translated, it gives CASSIGVSPLHF.

This clone showed up many times. The J gene is TRBJ2-7, the V gene TRBV27; 8 bases align to TRBD2. Germline values: CDR1 MNHEY, CDR2 SMNVEV (reference sequence). Trimming removed 5 bases from V and 2 bases from J; junction bases left unmatched: 5. CDR3 length: 14 amino acids. The CDR3 region has the DNA TGTGCCAGCAGTCTAGCGGGCCCTACCTACGAGCAGTACTTC. It yields the protein CASSLAGPTYEQYF.

This clone came up many times. V gene TRBV7-9 combines with J gene TRBJ2-1; D remains ambiguous. Between the trimmed V and J ends, which lost 6 bases and 6 bases, there was a span of 15 bases. The CDR3 runs 14 residues. Per germline, CDR1 SEHNR and CDR2 FQNEAQ (reference sequence). CDR3: CASSRGPSPNEQFF. CDR3 in DNA: TGTGCCAGCAGTCGAGGACCATCCCCCAATGAGCAGTTCTTC.

This clone was recorded many times. The J gene is TRBJ1-1, the V gene TRBV2, with 7 bases fitting TRBD1. V lost 2 bases, J lost 4 bases, and 7 bases stayed unmatched. CDR3 length: 15 residues. The germline CDR1 and CDR2 sequences are SNHLY and FYNNEI. The CDR3 DNA reads as TGTGCCAGCAGTGAATCGGAGGGGGCGAGCACTGAAGCTTTCTTT. Amino acid sequence: CASSESEGASTEAFF.

This clone was counted ten times or more. V usage is TRBV18 and J usage is TRBJ2-7; D ambiguous. Trimming removed 2 bases at V and 2 bases at J, with 10 bases between. The germline V gene encodes CDR1 KGHSH and CDR2 LQKENI. The CDR3 extends over 14 amino acids. CDR3 in amino acids: CASSPGDVTYEQYF. DNA of the CDR3: TGTGCCAGCTCACCAGGCGACGTGACCTACGAGCAGTACTTC. Filled out from reference TRBV18 and TRBJ2-7, the complete variable domain reads NAGVMQNPRHLVRRRGQEARLRCSPMKGHSHVYWYRQLPEEGLKFMVYLQKENIIDESGMPKERFSAEFPKEGPSILRIQQVVRGDSAAYFCASSPGDVTYEQYFGPGTRLTVT.

This clone has a count of ten or more. The chain has TRBV29-1 and TRBJ1-1; D is unclear. V shed 7 bases and J shed 1 base, with 10 bases lying between them. The CDR3 loop spans 12 amino acids. Germline CDR1 is SQVTM and CDR2 is ANQGSEA. This chain's CDR3 is CSGHSRNTEAFF. In nucleotides, the CDR3 is TGCAGCGGGCACAGCCGGAACACTGAAGCTTTCTTT. The full variable domain, rest sourced from reference TRBV29-1 and TRBJ1-1, is SAVISQKPSRDICQRGTSLTIQCQVDSQVTMMFWYRQQPGQSLTLIATANQGSEATYESGFVIDKFPISRPNLTFSTLTVSNMSPEDSSIYLCSGHSRNTEAFFGQGTRLTVV.

There are many counts of this clone. This chain connects TRBV20-1 to TRBJ2-5; D is tentatively TRBD1 or TRBD2 (6 bases each). The CDR3 covers 13 residues. The V end lost 1 base, the J end lost 5 bases, and 11 bases lay between the germline ends. Germline V gives CDR1 DFQATT, CDR2 SNEGSKA (reference sequence). CDR3: CSARGLGGETQYF. The CDR3 region has the DNA TGCAGTGCTAGAGGTCTAGGGGGGGAGACCCAGTACTTC.

This clone was counted at least ten times. V gene TRBV20-1 combines with J gene TRBJ1-6; 8 nucleotides agree with TRBD1. Unmatched junction bases numbered 11, after V lost 4 bases and J lost 6 bases. CDR3 length: 16 residues. Germline V CDR1 and CDR2: DFQATT, SNEGSKA (reference sequence). Here the CDR3 DNA reads TGCAGTGCTAAAGTCGGACAGGGAGCGATTAATTCACCCCTCCACTTT. Residues: CSAKVGQGAINSPLHF.

Of note for this clone: A much bigger clone sits one base away, suggesting this may be a read error. This chain links TRBV20-1 with TRBJ2-5, with D possibly being TRBD2 (7 bases). V was cut by 6 bases and J by 8 bases, with 16 bases left in between. The length of the CDR3 is 12 residues. In germline, CDR1 is DFQATT, CDR2 SNEGSKA (reference sequence). The CDR3 is CSAGGLVDTQYF. CDR3 nucleotide sequence: TGCAGTGCCGGGGGGCTAGTGGATACCCAGTACTTC.

This clone appeared many times. The chain employs TRBV11-2 and TRBJ1-2, with a possible D match to TRBD1 (6 bases). Germline loops: CDR1 SGHAT, CDR2 FQNNGV. V was pared by 5 bases and J by 7 bases, with 23 bases between. This CDR3 region has 16 residues. Here the CDR3 DNA reads TGTGCCAGCAGCCCTACCGCAGGGAGGGGGGGGTTTGGCTACACCTTC. Translated, it gives CASSPTAGRGGFGYTF.

In this sample, this clone turned up many times. The CDR3 is CASSMGRRPNSPLHF. CDR3 nucleotides: TGTGCCAGTAGTATGGGAAGGAGACCTAATTCACCCCTCCACTTT. J is TRBJ1-6 and V is TRBV19; D unresolved. In germline, CDR1 is LNHDA, CDR2 SQIVND (reference sequence). CDR3 length: 15 residues. V was clipped by 3 bases and J by 6 bases, with 12 bases between them.

Note on this clone: A much larger clone differs by one base, so this may be a read error. The sample carries other DNA sequences with the same CDR3. The chain recombines TRBV10-2 with TRBJ2-1; the D gene is possibly TRBD1 (5 bases). The germline gives CDR1 WSHSY, CDR2 SAAADI. The CDR3 has 15 amino acids. V lost 2 bases to trimming and J lost 7 bases, with 15 bases between them. The CDR3 DNA reads as TGCGCCAGCAGTGAGGGCTTAGGGGTTTGGAATGAGCAGTTCTTC. Translated: CASSEGLGVWNEQFF.

This clone came up many times. The rearrangement links TRBV11-2 to TRBJ2-7; D is perhaps TRBD2 (5 bases). Germline V gene lookup returns CDR1 SGHAT and CDR2 FQNNGV. Trimming cost V 8 bases and J 0 bases, with 17 bases left between them. This CDR3 region has 15 residues. The CDR3 sequence: CASGPFGGPSYEQYF. DNA for the CDR3: TGTGCCAGCGGCCCGTTTGGCGGGCCCTCCTACGAGCAGTACTTC.

The sample holds many counts of this clone. V gene TRBV9 combines with J gene TRBJ2-1; 13 nucleotides line up with TRBD2. Germline CDR1 reads SGDLS; CDR2 reads YYNGEE. The trim removed 4 bases at V and 5 bases at J, leaving 9 bases unmatched. This CDR3 has 17 residues. CDR3 in amino acids: CASSPRTSGGFDNEQFF. DNA of the CDR3: TGTGCCAGCAGCCCGCGGACTAGCGGGGGTTTTGACAATGAGCAGTTCTTC.

A word on this clone: Since a much larger clone is just one base distant, this may be a read error. J is TRBJ2-1 and V is TRBV7-9; D unclear. This CDR3 is 11 amino acids long. CDR1 and CDR2 from the germline V gene are SEHNR and FQNEAQ (reference sequence). The CDR3 DNA is TGTGCCGGCAGCTTAGGGTTGCATCCGTTCTTC. This sequence encodes CAGSLGLHPFF.

The table lists this clone with many counts. This rearrangement joins TRBV6-4 to TRBJ2-2, with D maybe TRBD1 (8 bases). The CDR3 has 14 residues. Trimming took 6 bases from V and 5 from J, leaving 13 bases between them. Germline-derived CDR1 and CDR2 are MRHNA and SNTAGT. The CDR3 DNA sequence: TGTGCCAGCAGAGGACAGGGAGGGACCGGGGAGCTGTTTTTT. Its protein is CASRGQGGTGELFF.

This clone was seen more than once but under ten times. A much larger clone is a single base away; this may be a read error. Other DNA sequences within the sample encode an identical CDR3. The V call is TRBV24-1, the J call TRBJ2-1; 10 bases fit TRBD2. J was trimmed by 11 bases and V by 4 bases; bases with no gene match: 7. CDR1 is KGHDR, CDR2 SFDVKD, per germline. The CDR3 loop spans 14 amino acids. CDR3 sequence (DNA): TGTGCCACCAGTGACCCAGGACTAGCGGTACAGCAGTTCTTC. It codes for CATSDPGLAVQQFF.

This clone was seen ten or more times. The J gene is TRBJ1-2, the V gene TRBV4-3; the match to TRBD1 covers 11 bases. The CDR3 length is 15 residues. Looked up from germline, CDR1 is LGHNA and CDR2 is YSLEER. V trimming: 0 bases; J trimming: 7 bases; junction bases outside the gene matches: 4. As DNA, the CDR3 is TGCGCCAGCAGCCAAGATGCGGGGACAGGGGGTGGCTACACCTTC. This encodes CASSQDAGTGGGYTF.

This clone was detected a few times. Germline and junction disagree at one end, which may indicate a read error. In the same sample, other DNA sequences code for this CDR3. The chain links TRBV11-1 to TRBJ2-6, with D perhaps given as TRBD1 or TRBD2 (6 bases each). This CDR3 is 16 amino acids long. Germline loops: CDR1 SGHAT, CDR2 FQDESV (reference sequence). The CDR3 nucleotides are TGTGCCAGCAGTTTAGGGGGAGGAGCTGGGGCCAACGTCCTGACTTTC. Its translation: CASSLGGGAGANVLTF. Full variable domain (rest looked up from reference TRBV11-1 and TRBJ2-6): EAEVAQSPRYKITEKSQAVAFWCDPISGHATLYWYRQILGQGPELLVQFQDESVVDDSQLPKDRFSAERLKGVDSTLKIQPAELGDSAMYLCASSLGGGAGANVLTFGAGSRLTVL.

This clone was found many times. J is TRBJ1-4 and V is TRBV20-1; D call uncertain. The CDR3 runs to 14 residues. Germline CDR1 is DFQATT and CDR2 is SNEGSKA (reference sequence). V gave up 0 bases and J gave up 7 bases, with 12 bases separating them. This CDR3 reads CSARDSPGREKLFF. Here the CDR3 DNA reads TGCAGTGCTAGAGACAGCCCTGGACGTGAAAAACTGTTTTTT.

This clone showed up many times. Here the CDR3 reads CASSQDWGRGGYTF. CDR3 coding DNA: TGCGCCAGCAGCCAAGATTGGGGACGGGGAGGCTACACCTTC. The chain carries TRBV4-3 and TRBJ1-2; weak D call: TRBD1 (5 bases). Germline CDR1 LGHNA, CDR2 YSLEER. Trimming stripped 0 bases from V and 8 bases from J, with 13 bases between. This CDR3 has 14 residues.

This clone was seen at least ten times. The CDR3 loop is CASSFRFREQYF. CDR3 sequence (DNA): TGTGCCAGCAGTTTCAGGTTCCGCGAGCAGTACTTC. The chain links TRBV28 to TRBJ2-7; D gene ambiguous. CDR1 and CDR2 from the germline V gene are MDHEN and SYDVKM. CDR3 length: 12 amino acids. The V and J ends lost 3 bases and 6 bases respectively, with 9 bases between them.

This clone occurred many times. The chain recombines TRBV9 with TRBJ2-1; 8 positions match TRBD2. J lost 6 bases, V lost 4 bases, and 15 bases had no gene match. Germline values: CDR1 SGDLS, CDR2 YYNGEE. The CDR3 totals 17 residues. CDR3 region: CASSPSSGSGSLNEQFF. The CDR3 DNA reads TGTGCCAGCAGCCCTAGTTCCGGCAGCGGGAGTCTCAATGAGCAGTTCTTC.

A few counts support this clone. J is TRBJ2-1 and V is TRBV13, with 12 bases fitting TRBD2. CDR3 length: 16 residues. Germline CDR1 and CDR2: PRHDT and FYEKMQ (reference sequence). V trimming: 2 bases; J trimming: 7 bases; junction bases outside the gene matches: 6. The CDR3 sequence is CASSLIGLAGHNEQFF. CDR3 sequence (DNA): TGTGCCAGCAGCTTAATCGGACTAGCGGGACATAATGAGCAGTTCTTC.

About this clone: One end of the junction is discordant with germline, which a read error may explain. V is TRBV6-1 and J is TRBJ1-6; TRBD1 matches 7 bases. Germline CDR1 MNHNS, CDR2 SASEGT. The CDR3 runs to 14 residues. As DNA, the CDR3 is TGTGACAGCAGTGAAGTGCAGGGGGTTTCACCCCTACACTTT. Amino acid sequence: CDSSEVQGVSPLHF.